The 8 T cell receptor beta chains presented below share a single source sample, sequenced in a study of T-cell reconstitution after alpha-beta-depleted transplantation in children. Researchers prepared the TCRbeta library using unique molecular identifiers, the study reports. Each CDR3 protein is one row after TCRdb ran MiXCR on the PCR reads. The sample has roughly 310,000 distinct CDR3 sequences, approximately 23% seen once. The sequences come from PBMCs, mostly from graft donor cells, collected 180 days after TCRalphabeta/CD19-depleted stem cell transplant. These receptors came from a male patient between 10 and 17 years old who had a stem cell transplant for acute lymphoblastic leukemia, so the T cells may come from the graft donor.

The chain joins TRBV7-2 to TRBJ2-7, with no clear D. Trimming took 1 base from V and 3 from J, leaving 10 bases between them. CDR1 is SGHTA and CDR2 is FQGNSA in the germline V gene. The CDR3 length is 14 residues. CDR3 loop: CASSLGMIYYEQYF. The CDR3 DNA reads as TGTGCCAGCAGCTTAGGGATGATCTACTACGAGCAGTACTTC.

The CDR3 protein is CASAAAGTSGTYEQYF. DNA for the CDR3: TGTGCCAGCGCAGCGGCCGGGACTAGCGGGACCTACGAGCAGTACTTC. The V and J genes are TRBV4-2 and TRBJ2-7; 13 bases fit TRBD2. V shed 8 bases, J shed 2 bases, and the junction held 9 bases outside the gene matches. Germline-derived CDR1 and CDR2 are LGHNA and YNFKEQ. The CDR3 has 16 residues.

This clonotype came up a few times. This chain uses TRBV10-3 with TRBJ2-1, with TRBD2 identical over 10 bases. Germline lookup yields CDR1 ENHRY and CDR2 SYGVKD. This CDR3 spans 14 amino acids. With 8 bases clipped from V and 8 bases from J, the junction kept 9 bases outside the gene matches. The CDR3 DNA reads as TGTGCCATCCGTGTGGAGCGGGAGGGCTATGAGCAGTTCTTC. Encoded protein: CAIRVEREGYEQFF.

V gene TRBV15 combines with J gene TRBJ1-4; 7 bases fit TRBD1. J was trimmed by 4 bases and V by 0 bases; bases with no gene match: 2. CDR3 length: 15 residues. Germline lookup yields CDR1 LNHNV and CDR2 YYDKDF (reference sequence). The DNA for the CDR3 is TGTGCCACCAGCAGAGAGGGGACAGTTAATGAAAAACTGTTTTTT. It yields the protein CATSREGTVNEKLFF.

There are a few counts of this clonotype. The chain links TRBV20-1 to TRBJ1-2; 7 bases match TRBD1. With 8 bases clipped from V and 5 bases from J, the junction kept 8 bases outside the gene matches. In germline, CDR1 is DFQATT, CDR2 SNEGSKA (reference sequence). The CDR3 is made up of 12 amino acids. The CDR3 DNA is TGCAGTCCCCGACAGGGAAGATATGGCTACACCTTC. Its translation: CSPRQGRYGYTF.

The chain couples TRBV10-1 to TRBJ2-3, with D perhaps TRBD1 (5 bases). The CDR3 spans 12 residues. V was trimmed by 8 bases and J by 7 bases, leaving 13 bases between them. Germline-derived CDR1 and CDR2 are WNHNN and SYGVQD (reference sequence). CDR3 DNA sequence: TGCGCCAGCGCGGCTAGACAGAATACGCAGTATTTT. Its translation is CASAARQNTQYF.

The chain uses TRBV7-9 and TRBJ2-5, with a possible D match to TRBD1 (6 bases). This CDR3 has 17 amino acids. Trimming took off 7 bases at V and 2 bases at J, with 23 bases between the two ends. Germline CDR1 and CDR2: SEHNR and FQNEAQ (reference sequence). CDR3 sequence: CASTLWNRGSGQETQYF. Here the CDR3 DNA reads TGTGCCAGCACCCTGTGGAATAGGGGGAGTGGTCAAGAGACCCAGTACTTC. Complete variable domain (other parts from reference TRBV7-9 and TRBJ2-5): DTGVSQNPRHKITKRGQNVTFRCDPISEHNRLYWYRQTLGQGPEFLTYFQNEAQLEKSRLLSDRFSAERPKGSFSTLEIQRTEQGDSAMYLCASTLWNRGSGQETQYFGPGTRLLVL.

This clonotype came up a few times. CDR3: CASSGGLPRGLAANTGELFF. The DNA for the CDR3 is TGCGCCAGCAGCGGCGGACTCCCCCGGGGACTAGCGGCGAACACCGGGGAGCTGTTTTTT. This sequence joins TRBV5-1 and TRBJ2-2; TRBD2 agrees at 11 bases. CDR1 is SGHRS, CDR2 YFSETQ, per germline. With 4 bases clipped from V and 0 bases from J, the junction kept 14 bases outside the gene matches. This CDR3 spans 20 amino acids. Based on the CDR3 plus reference TRBV5-1 and TRBJ2-2, the full variable domain is KAGVTQTPRYLIKTRGQQVTLSCSPISGHRSVSWYQQTPGQGLQFLFEYFSETQRNKGNFPGRFSGRQFSNSRSEMNVSTLELGDSALYLCASSGGLPRGLAANTGELFFGEGSRLTVL.